The clone carrying this T cell receptor beta chain was seen a single time. The data stem from a study of blood T cell repertoires in COVID-19. Original analysis: Nucleated cell counts were estimated from reference gene primer amplification. Profiling relied on immunoSEQ multiplex PCR, and the TCRdb table lists in-frame clones only, not all of them. V, J and clone size are those of that table, while D and trimming were read from the DNA. The sample holds 90,000 or so clones, 91% seen once. There are 15 residues in the CDR3. The ends were cut back, 6 bases at V and 8 bases at J, with 19 bases in the middle. CDR1 MNHNY and CDR2 SVGAGI come from the germline V gene (reference sequence).

The genes are TRBV6-6 and TRBJ1-4; D unclear. The sequenced sample consisted of peripheral blood. This receptor was identified in a human donor with active COVID-19. The donor label of this sample is uncertain. CDR3 protein: CASSRRRGWEEKLFF. The CDR3 DNA reads TGTGCCAGCAGCCGCAGGCGGGGTTGGGAGGAAAAACTGTTTTTT.